This T cell receptor beta chain is from a study of blood T cell repertoires in COVID-19. Study in general: Italy, Spain and the United States were the sources of the convalescent and acute COVID-19 samples.

The germline V gene encodes CDR1 SGHNT and CDR2 YYREEE (reference sequence). Deletions cut 4 bases from V and 0 bases from J, with 12 bases between. The CDR3 has 15 residues. In the authors' methods: Amplification with reference gene primers provided the estimates of nucleated cell counts. The assay was immunoSEQ multiplex PCR, and TCRdb's table has in-frame clones only and misses some. V, J and clone size derive from that table, while D and trimming were established from the DNA sequence. The sample carries roughly 150,000 clones, approximately 85% recorded once. V usage is TRBV5-4 and J usage is TRBJ2-3; D may be TRBD1 (5 bases). The sequencing input was peripheral blood. This clonotype was obtained from a man older than 75 with COVID-19, enrolled during active disease. The CDR3 sequence: CASSPEGDSTDTQYF. The CDR3, as DNA: TGTGCCAGCAGCCCCGAAGGGGATAGCACAGATACGCAGTATTTT.